This TCR beta chain came from a study of blood T cell repertoires in COVID-19. Study-level background: PBMCs, B-cell-depleted T cells, or T cells were the source of the cDNA or gDNA that made up the material.

There are 11 residues in the CDR3. Per the germline V gene, CDR1 is SNHLY and CDR2 is FYNNEI. In the source study's methods: Researchers report that nucleated cell counts were estimated from reference gene primer amplification. The table came from immunoSEQ multiplex PCR; TCRdb's copy has only in-frame clones and leaves some out. That table furnishes V, J and clone size, whereas the DNA furnished D and trimming. The sample consists of 300,000 or so clones, roughly 90% of them appearing once. Comments on this clone: Sequence at one end of the junction differs from germline and may be a read error.

The chain has TRBV2 and TRBJ2-7, with TRBD1 matching 7 bases. The sample taken for sequencing was peripheral blood. This TCR was recovered from a woman aged 25 to 45 with COVID-19, enrolled during active disease. The CDR3 here is CASGLLDRTHF. CDR3 in DNA: TGTGCCAGCGGACTGTTGGACAGGACTCACTTC.